This record looks at one T cell receptor beta chain sequence and its context. Its specificity is not known. Germline CDR1 MGHRA, CDR2 YSYEKL. The CDR3 contains 15 residues. The V end was cut by 1 base, the J end by 3 bases, with 13 bases between. Primers: 60 Vbeta forward and 13 Jbeta reverse. Produced via immunoSEQ multiplex PCR; TCRdb's table is partial and in-frame only. The sample consists of fewer than 250,000 clones, more than 65% of them appearing once. The sample comes from a study of cytomegalovirus exposure and HLA in healthy donors. Findings and caveats of the study: Segments of the TCR beta V type were, in most cases, productive about 90% or about 30% of the time in an earlier analysis. Serostatus for CMV was the only available immune exposure information.

The chain is built from TRBV4-1 and TRBJ2-7; maybe TRBD2 (5 bases). The sequencing input was PBMCs. The sequence derives from a man aged 35 to 55 in good health and CMV-seropositive. CDR3 bases: TGCGCCAGCAGCCAAGCGGCGGGCCGAAACTACGAGCAGTACTTC. This codes for CASSQAAGRNYEQYF.